This T cell receptor (beta chain) originates from a study of blood T cell repertoires in COVID-19. As for the study in general: Sites in the United States, Italy and Spain provided acute and convalescent COVID-19 samples.

V lost 0 bases, J lost 2 bases, and 11 bases lay in between. Germline V lookup: CDR1 SGDLS, CDR2 YYNGEE. This CDR3 contains 16 residues. The repertoire was sequenced with immunoSEQ multiplex PCR; TCRdb's copy has only in-frame clones and lacks some. The sample lists approximately 140,000 clones, approximately 89% occurring once. Sequenced input: peripheral blood. The chain carries TRBV9 and TRBJ2-2; D is uncertain. This receptor was identified in a human donor in a cohort sampled during active COVID-19. This CDR3 is CASSVGQAPNTGELFF. In DNA form, the CDR3 reads TGTGCCAGCAGCGTAGGGCAGGCGCCTAACACCGGGGAGCTGTTTTTT.